The 13 T cell receptor beta chains listed next were all sequenced from one sample in a study of blood T cell repertoires in COVID-19. Sequencing used immunoSEQ multiplex PCR; TCRdb keeps in-frame clones, though not all of them. The sample has about 220,000 clones; over 70% are singletons. The specimen sequenced was peripheral blood. The receptors originated from a woman in her 70s with acute or convalescent COVID-19.

The chain carries TRBV5-1 and TRBJ2-7; perhaps TRBD2 as D (6 bases). The CDR3 contains 16 residues. Germline assignment: CDR1 SGHRS and CDR2 YFSETQ. The V and J ends lost 5 bases and 0 bases respectively, with 18 bases between them. The CDR3 spells CASRSAPGGYSYEQYF. The CDR3 region has the DNA TGCGCCAGCAGATCCGCCCCCGGGGGTTACTCCTACGAGCAGTACTTC.

CDR3 sequence: CASSLVENQPQHF. CDR3 coding DNA: TGTGCCAGCAGCTTAGTGGAGAATCAGCCCCAGCATTTT. The rearrangement uses TRBV7-2 and TRBJ1-5; D is unresolved. The length of the CDR3 is 13 residues. With 1 base removed from V and 4 bases from J, the gap between germline ends came to 5 bases. In germline, CDR1 is SGHTA, CDR2 FQGNSA.

The chain uses TRBV10-3 and TRBJ2-4; TRBD1 agrees at 12 bases. J gave up 8 bases and V 4 bases, and 9 bases lay outside the gene matches. The CDR3 extends over 16 amino acids. In germline, CDR1 is ENHRY, CDR2 SYGVKD. The CDR3 loop is CAISGGTGGAGDIQYF. CDR3 DNA sequence: TGTGCCATCAGTGGAGGGACAGGGGGCGCGGGGGACATTCAGTACTTC.

The V and J genes are TRBV7-6 and TRBJ1-2, with 9 positions matching TRBD1. From germline, CDR1 is SGHVS and CDR2 FNYEAQ. This CDR3 spans 14 amino acids. The trim removed 5 bases at V and 6 bases at J, leaving 7 bases unmatched. The CDR3 nucleotides read TGTGCCAGCAGCCCCCAAGGGGACAGGGATGGCTACACCTTC. It translates to CASSPQGDRDGYTF.

The gene calls are TRBV5-1 and TRBJ2-1; TRBD2 matches at 8 bases. CDR1 and CDR2 (germline): SGHRS, YFSETQ. The trim removed 4 bases at V and 6 bases at J, leaving 6 bases unmatched. CDR3 size: 14 residues. The CDR3 protein is CASSPLAGPNEQFF. CDR3 coding DNA: TGCGCCAGCAGCCCCTTAGCGGGGCCCAATGAGCAGTTCTTC.

CDR3 DNA sequence: TGCGCCAGCAGCCAAGGTCGGACTAGCGGGGGTCGGGAGACCCAGTACTTC. Protein: CASSQGRTSGGRETQYF. The rearrangement joins TRBV4-1 to TRBJ2-5; 13 positions agree with TRBD2. Germline values: CDR1 MGHRA, CDR2 YSYEKL. This CDR3 region has 17 residues. J gave up 5 bases and V 1 base, and 7 bases lay outside the gene matches.

V usage is TRBV24-1 and J usage is TRBJ1-1; 7 nucleotides match TRBD1. Losses at the gene ends were 3 bases for V and 1 base for J; bases not matched to a gene: 10. The CDR3 length is 17 residues. Germline loops: CDR1 KGHDR, CDR2 SFDVKD. CDR3 nucleotides: TGTGCCACCAGTGATGGGAAAAGGGGGACAGAGAACACTGAAGCTTTCTTT. This translates into CATSDGKRGTENTEAFF.

V usage is TRBV5-8 and J usage is TRBJ1-3; no firm D call. Germline V gives CDR1 SGHTS, CDR2 YDEGEE. The CDR3 runs to 12 residues. The V and J ends lost 1 base and 4 bases respectively, with 3 bases between them. The CDR3 loop is CASSLTGNTIYF. Written as DNA, the CDR3 is TGTGCCAGCAGCTTGACAGGAAACACCATATATTTT. The complete variable domain, with remaining parts taken from reference TRBV5-8 and TRBJ1-3, reads EAGVTQSPTHLIKTRGQQATLRCSPISGHTSVYWYQQALGLGLQFLLWYDEGEERNRGNFPPRFSGRQFPNYSSELNVNALELEDSALYLCASSLTGNTIYFGEGSWLTVV.

This chain connects TRBV6-1 to TRBJ2-5; the D gene is possibly TRBD2 (7 bases). The germline V gene has CDR1 MNHNS and CDR2 SASEGT. V lost 0 bases, J lost 5 bases, and 22 bases lay in between. This CDR3 is 18 amino acids long. This chain's CDR3 is CASSEAQGWGGPRETQYF. CDR3 bases: TGTGCCAGCAGTGAAGCGCAGGGTTGGGGGGGGCCTCGGGAGACCCAGTACTTC.

This chain connects TRBV24-1 to TRBJ2-5; D gene unclear. Germline V lookup: CDR1 KGHDR, CDR2 SFDVKD. The V gene lost 1 base and the J gene lost 5 bases, with 13 bases spanning the gap. The CDR3 runs 15 residues. This CDR3 is CATSDLRGTLETQYF. In DNA form, the CDR3 reads TGTGCCACCAGTGATTTAAGAGGAACTTTGGAGACCCAGTACTTC.

The CDR3 nucleotides read TGTGCCAGCACCTTAGAGGACAATGAGCAGTTCTTC. The encoded protein is CASTLEDNEQFF. This sequence joins TRBV2 and TRBJ2-1; D call uncertain. The CDR3 runs 12 residues. Germline CDR1 SNHLY, CDR2 FYNNEI. Between the trimmed V and J ends, which lost 7 bases and 5 bases, there was a span of 9 bases.

This clone has more than one count but fewer than ten. The chain joins TRBV3-1 (or the pseudogene TRBV3-2) to TRBJ1-2; D remains unclear. There are 14 residues in the CDR3. Germline CDR1 reads LGHDT; CDR2 reads YNNKEL (reference sequence). The V gene lost 2 bases and the J gene lost 2 bases, with 9 bases spanning the gap. The CDR3: CASSQRGNNYGYTF. The DNA for the CDR3 is TGTGCCAGCAGCCAACGAGGGAACAACTATGGCTACACCTTC.

This chain uses TRBV29-1 with TRBJ2-3; the D gene is possibly TRBD1 (6 bases). The CDR3 covers 15 residues. V shed 6 bases and J shed 6 bases, with 22 bases lying between them. From germline, CDR1 is SQVTM and CDR2 ANQGSEA. The CDR3 DNA sequence: TGCAGCGTCAGGGGACCCCAATTATCCACGGATACGCAGTATTTT. This gives the protein CSVRGPQLSTDTQYF.